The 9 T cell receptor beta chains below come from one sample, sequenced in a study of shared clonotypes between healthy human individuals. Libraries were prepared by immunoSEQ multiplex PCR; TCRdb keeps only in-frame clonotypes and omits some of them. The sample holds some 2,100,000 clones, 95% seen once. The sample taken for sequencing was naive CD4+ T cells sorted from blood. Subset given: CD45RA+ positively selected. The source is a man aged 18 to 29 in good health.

The CDR3 sequence: CASIRAGDVSSGNTIYF. The CDR3 DNA reads TGTGCCAGCATAAGGGCAGGGGACGTCAGCTCTGGAAACACCATATATTTT. The chain recombines TRBV9 with TRBJ1-3; possible D gene TRBD1, 6 bases. In germline, CDR1 is SGDLS, CDR2 YYNGEE. CDR3 size: 17 residues. Trimming pared 6 bases from V and 0 bases from J, leaving 19 bases between.

The CDR3 DNA is TGTGCCAGCTCACCCGCTGGAAGCTTGGAGCAGTACTTC. Translation gives CASSPAGSLEQYF. The rearrangement links TRBV18 to TRBJ2-7; unclear D gene. Germline V CDR1 and CDR2: KGHSH, LQKENI. This CDR3 is 13 amino acids long. Trimming stripped 3 bases from V and 7 bases from J, with 13 bases between. Together with reference TRBV18 and TRBJ2-7, the CDR3 gives the full variable domain: NAGVMQNPRHLVRRRGQEARLRCSPMKGHSHVYWYRQLPEEGLKFMVYLQKENIIDESGMPKERFSAEFPKEGPSILRIQQVVRGDSAAYFCASSPAGSLEQYFGPGTRLTVT.

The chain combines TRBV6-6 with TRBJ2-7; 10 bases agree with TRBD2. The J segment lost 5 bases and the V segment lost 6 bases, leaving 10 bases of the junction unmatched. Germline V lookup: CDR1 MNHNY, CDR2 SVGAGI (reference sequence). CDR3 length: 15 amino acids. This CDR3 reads CASSQTSGVNHEQYF. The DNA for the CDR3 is TGTGCCAGCAGCCAAACTAGCGGGGTTAACCACGAGCAGTACTTC.

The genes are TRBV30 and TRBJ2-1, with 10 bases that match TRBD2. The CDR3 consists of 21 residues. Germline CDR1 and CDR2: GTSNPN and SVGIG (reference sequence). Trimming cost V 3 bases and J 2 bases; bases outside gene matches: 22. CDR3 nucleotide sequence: TGTGCCTGGAGGGGAAGGGGTCGGGCTAGCGGGGGTCCTATCCCCTACAATGAGCAGTTCTTC. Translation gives CAWRGRGRASGGPIPYNEQFF.

The CDR3 here is CASSPQGAEQFF. CDR3 DNA: TGTGCCAGCAGCCCGCAGGGTGCTGAGCAGTTCTTC. The V and J genes are TRBV28 and TRBJ2-1; perhaps TRBD1 as D (5 bases). This CDR3 is 12 amino acids long. Germline V gene sequence: CDR1 MDHEN, CDR2 SYDVKM. The V and J ends lost 6 bases and 9 bases respectively, with 12 bases between them.

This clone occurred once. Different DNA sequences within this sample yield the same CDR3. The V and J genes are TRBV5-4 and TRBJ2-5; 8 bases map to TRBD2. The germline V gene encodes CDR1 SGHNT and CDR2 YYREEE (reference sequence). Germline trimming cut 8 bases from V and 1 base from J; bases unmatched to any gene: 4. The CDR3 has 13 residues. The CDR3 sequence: CASSRGGQETQYF. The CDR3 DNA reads TGTGCCAGTTCTCGGGGGGGCCAAGAGACCCAGTACTTC.

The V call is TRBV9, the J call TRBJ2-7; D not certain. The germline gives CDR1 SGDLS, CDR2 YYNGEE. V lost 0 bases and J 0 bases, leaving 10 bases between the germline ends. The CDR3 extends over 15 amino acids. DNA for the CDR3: TGTGCCAGCAGCGTAGGCGAGGATCTCTCCTACGAGCAGTACTTC. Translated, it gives CASSVGEDLSYEQYF.

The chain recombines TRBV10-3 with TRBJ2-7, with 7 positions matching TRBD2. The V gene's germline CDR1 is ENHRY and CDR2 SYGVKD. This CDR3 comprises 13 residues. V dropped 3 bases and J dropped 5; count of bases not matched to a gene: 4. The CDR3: CAISDRGSNEQYF. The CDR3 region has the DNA TGTGCCATCAGTGATCGCGGGAGTAACGAGCAGTACTTC.

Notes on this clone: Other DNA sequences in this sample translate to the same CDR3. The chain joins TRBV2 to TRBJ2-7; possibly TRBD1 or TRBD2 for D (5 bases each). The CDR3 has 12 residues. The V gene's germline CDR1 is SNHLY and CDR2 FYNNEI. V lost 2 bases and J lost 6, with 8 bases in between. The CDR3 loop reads CASSEQGPEQYF. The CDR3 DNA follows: TGTGCCAGCAGTGAACAGGGACCCGAGCAGTACTTC.